This entry features one TCR beta chain sequence. This clonotype was detected only once. The antigen this receptor binds is unknown. No base quality values were provided; no much bigger clone lies one nucleotide off. One read amounts to weak evidence. This sample is drawn from a study of CD8 T cells in Susac syndrome (dated by TCRdb to between 2018 and 2021). Context from the whole study: Among the sequenced Susac syndrome patients, about 6 had clinically active disease and under ten were in clinical remission. At blood withdrawal, Susac syndrome patients were therapy-naive, treated with corticosteroids (with IVIg additionally given to some), or treated with IVIg alone. The study used repertoire sequencing to test whether antigen drove CD8+ T cell activation and differentiation in Susac syndrome.

What the work shows at the level of the full study, not this receptor alone: In the CD4+ T cell repertoire of Susac syndrome patients, clonal expansion was not detected. The number of individuals in the TCR sequencing and HLA analysis was recognized as being relatively small.

Peripheral blood CD8+ and CD4+ T cells from healthy donors, Susac syndrome patients and multiple sclerosis patients were profiled using high-throughput TCR beta sequencing. Susac syndrome patients met recently defined diagnostic criteria for definite or probable disease. CD8+ TEMRA cells were enriched by FACS, while bulk CD8+ and CD4+ T cells were purified by magnetic negative isolation. Blood was collected in EDTA tubes and processed within 24 hours, with PBMCs isolated through density gradient centrifugation. PBMCs destined for TCR sequencing were cryopreserved in liquid nitrogen and later thawed in a 37 °C water bath. The sorted or isolated CD4+, CD8+ and CD8+ TEMRA cells reached a purity of at least 90%. RNA was extracted using the RNeasy kit, and roughly 0.5 to 1 ug of the RNA was reverse transcribed with random hexamers. TCR beta CDR3 regions were amplified with the immunoSEQ multiplex PCR assay covering 54 Vbeta and 13 Jbeta segments. Bias from PCR amplification was corrected by using a synthetic template baseline for primer optimization and for computational correction. Per the authors' processing: Reads were annotated to V, D and J genes according to IMGT and were analyzed with immunoSEQ Analyzer, with only productive sequences retained. To calculate clonality, Shannon entropy was normalized by log2 of the number of productive unique sequences and then subtracted from one. For each patient and control, public and private clones were evaluated within the 100 most prevalent clones. A clone was defined as Susac-specific if it was absent from the healthy and MS cohorts, from some 980 published viral clones and from other ImmuneACCESS disease sequences. The public reads were reprocessed in TCRdb via fastp at Q25 and MiXCR, keeping in-frame beta chains. Rows matching on CDR3 protein sequence are summarized as one entry with the most common DNA and genes. It is TCRdb's table, rather than the study itself, that gives the V and J calls and clone size. The sample table records about 71,000 distinct CDR3 sequences; roughly 93% of these occur just once. The top ten clones comprise more than 0.13% of the sample.

CDR1 SGDLS and CDR2 YYNGEE were looked up in the germline V gene. From cysteine to phenylalanine, the CDR3 is 13 amino acids long. This entry keeps only the CDR3 DNA: 39 bases, framed from base 1. V is reduced by 7 bases and J by 2 bases, leaving a spacing of 11 bases between them. The rearranged segments are TRBV9 and TRBJ2-3, with TRBD1 as a weak D call on 6 bases. The sequence derives from a human donor with Susac syndrome. Sequencing was performed on CD4+ T cells from PBMCs. The sequence in DNA is TGTGCCAGCTCCAGGGGTGTCACAGATACGCAGTATTTT. Its coded protein is CASSRGVTDTQYF.